This T cell receptor beta chain was sequenced for a study of T cells in Graves' hyperthyroidism and ophthalmopathy. General study points: Ophthalmopathy and stable hyperthyroidism were separated by a 13 V-J model. Peripheral blood also featured most of the thyroid clonotypes expanded above 0.001.

PBMCs were derived from roughly 10 ml fresh peripheral blood. Researchers took RNA transcripts and amplified the TCR beta CDR3 regions from them. The HTBI primer set was used in a first-round RT-PCR of the TCR CDR3. TCRdb fed the multiplex PCR reads into MiXCR, producing one record per CDR3 protein. Of 550,000 to 700,000 distinct CDR3 sequences detected, over 12% appear once; the ten largest clones hold approximately 4.2%. Trimming removed 3 bases from V and 7 bases from J, with 18 bases in between. The germline V gene encodes CDR1 SGHTA and CDR2 FQGNSA. The CDR3 spans 15 residues. Worth noting for this clonotype: Antigen: not known.

This TCR came from a woman between 40 and 55 years old with Graves' ophthalmopathy. The material sequenced was blood. The rearrangement links TRBV7-2 to TRBJ1-2; unclear D gene. The CDR3 DNA is TGTGCCAGCAGCTTCGGAGACGGGTTCGGCGGTGGCTACACCTTC. Translating it yields CASSFGDGFGGGYTF. Using reference TRBV7-2 and TRBJ1-2 for the parts outside the CDR3, the full variable domain is GAGVSQSPSNKVTEKGKDVELRCDPISGHTALYWYRQSLGQGLEFLIYFQGNSAPDKSGLPSDRFSAERTGGSVSTLTIQRTQQEDSAVYLCASSFGDGFGGGYTFGSGTRLTVV.